The clone carrying this TCR beta chain was seen a handful of times. Its antigen is undetermined. All donors comprised healthy Caucasians. The CDR3 is 13 amino acids. Germline CDR1 reads MNHEY; CDR2 reads SMNVEV (reference sequence). Trimming took 5 bases from V and 5 from J, leaving 9 bases between them. These data originate in a study of identical twins. Study-wide points: Sharing of beta out-of-frame sequences by twins showed a weaker excess. For monozygotic twins, models underestimated out-of-frame TCR alpha sharing. Clonotypes of the beta chain that were abundant in cord blood carried fewer insertions (memory repertoires showed none).

A single record per CDR3 protein comes from TCRdb applying MiXCR to the 5' RACE reads. Of more than 1.5 million distinct CDR3 sequences in the sample, about 31% were seen once. The sequenced material came from cord blood. The source is a newborn girl in good health. The chain has TRBV27 and TRBJ2-2; D gene uncertain. CDR3 in DNA: TGTGCCAGCAGTCTCCCTGGAACCGGGGAGCTGTTTTTT. It yields the protein CASSLPGTGELFF.